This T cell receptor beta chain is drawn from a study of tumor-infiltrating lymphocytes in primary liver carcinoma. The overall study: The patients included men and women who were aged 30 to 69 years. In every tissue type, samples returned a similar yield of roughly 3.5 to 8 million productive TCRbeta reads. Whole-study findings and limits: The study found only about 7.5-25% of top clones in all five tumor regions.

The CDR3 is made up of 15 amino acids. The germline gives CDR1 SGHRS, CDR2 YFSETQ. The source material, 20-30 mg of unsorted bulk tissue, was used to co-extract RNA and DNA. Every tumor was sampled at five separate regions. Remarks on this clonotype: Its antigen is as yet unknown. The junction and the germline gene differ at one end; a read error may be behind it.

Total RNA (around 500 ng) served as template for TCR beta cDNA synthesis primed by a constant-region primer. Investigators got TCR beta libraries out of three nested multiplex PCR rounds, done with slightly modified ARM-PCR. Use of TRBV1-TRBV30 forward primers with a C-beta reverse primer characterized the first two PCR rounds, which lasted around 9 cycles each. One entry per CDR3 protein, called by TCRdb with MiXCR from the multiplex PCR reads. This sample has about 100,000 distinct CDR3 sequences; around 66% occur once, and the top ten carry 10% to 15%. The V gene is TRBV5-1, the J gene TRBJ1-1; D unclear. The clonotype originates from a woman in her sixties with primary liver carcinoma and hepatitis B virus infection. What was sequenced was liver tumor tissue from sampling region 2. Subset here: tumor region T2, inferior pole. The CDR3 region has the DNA TGCACCAGCAGCTTGGCCGAGACGATGAACACTGAAGCTTTCTTT. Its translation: CTSSLAETMNTEAFF.